This T cell receptor (beta chain) stems from a study of early T cells in non-severe SARS-CoV-2 infection. Study in general: The chains were unpaired, and the sequenced material was bulk RNA from unsorted whole blood. Study-level points and caveats: Sequences matched to VDJdb favored anti-spike CD8 responses, while private and CD4 specificities were missed.

The CDR3 is made up of 14 amino acids. V was pared by 3 bases and J by 3 bases, with 12 bases between. The library protocol tagged individual cDNA molecules with unique molecular identifiers. MiXCR, run by TCRdb on the 5' RACE reads, gives a single entry per CDR3 protein. The sample has 70,000 or so distinct CDR3 sequences, approximately 13% seen once. This clonotype was recorded many times. The target antigen is unknown. The sample was whole blood. The clonotype comes from an adult who was a healthcare worker with PCR-confirmed SARS-CoV-2 infection or an uninfected control (not recorded which). V and J are TRBV12-3 or TRBV12-4 and TRBJ2-7, with D perhaps matching TRBD1 (6 bases). For the CDR3, the DNA is TGTGCCAGCAGTTTGTCTGGACAGAGCTACGAGCAGTACTTC. The encoded protein is CASSLSGQSYEQYF.